This T cell receptor (beta chain) was identified during a study of shared clonotypes between healthy human individuals. At the level of the study: Sampling drew on donors who were a couple of women and a few men aged 18 to 49.

As concerns this clone: The limits of the CDR3 on the DNA are not certain, so only TCRdb's listed CDR3 is given.

There were no recent acute infections or vaccinations among the donors, who were healthy HIV-negative adults. The germline V gene encodes CDR1 SGHAT and CDR2 FQNNGV. Including both end residues, the CDR3 is 13 amino acids long. Ten immunoSEQ deep assay plates were used to sequence unsorted PBMC DNA. Profiled with immunoSEQ multiplex PCR; TCRdb holds only in-frame clones, not every one. Among some 510,000 clones listed, 75% to 85% were seen once. The genes are TRBV11-2 and TRBJ1-2. The receptor was isolated from a woman aged 40 to 50 in good health. Some clones in this sample may be carry-over from other donors' samples. The sample consisted of PBMCs. Here the CDR3 reads CASSLVGFGTNTF.